The sequence of this T cell receptor (beta chain) was determined in a study of prognosis after radiotherapy for stage I lung cancer. Across the study: Post-radiotherapy, distant metastases were observed in a handful of patients (median roughly seven months), whereas no significant progression was observed in approximately 15.

In its sample, this clonotype ranks as medium-sized. What it binds is unknown. Study findings and constraints: Unique TCR clones declined after stereotactic body radiation therapy, from a median 10,088 to 6,861. When patients developed distant metastases, their Shannon entropy after stereotactic body radiation therapy was lower.

Trimming cost V 7 bases and J 1 base, with 9 bases left between them. This CDR3 spans 13 amino acids. Germline V gene sequence: CDR1 MNHNS, CDR2 SASEGT. Two rounds of multiplex PCR amplified TCR beta CDR3 from genomic DNA. First-round PCR amplification was performed with primers specific to each TRBV and TRBJ gene. One entry per CDR3 protein results from TCRdb running MiXCR on the multiplex PCR reads. The table has under 13,000 distinct CDR3 sequences, roughly half seen once; the top ten hold about 7%. The chain uses TRBV6-1 and TRBJ2-3; D possibly corresponds to TRBD2 (6 bases). This clonotype originated in a donor at least 50 years old with non-small cell lung cancer. The specimen comprised PBMCs, sampled before or after stereotactic body radiation therapy (not recorded which). The CDR3 DNA is TGTGCCAGCATACTAGCCCGCACAGATACGCAGTATTTT. Translating it yields CASILARTDTQYF.